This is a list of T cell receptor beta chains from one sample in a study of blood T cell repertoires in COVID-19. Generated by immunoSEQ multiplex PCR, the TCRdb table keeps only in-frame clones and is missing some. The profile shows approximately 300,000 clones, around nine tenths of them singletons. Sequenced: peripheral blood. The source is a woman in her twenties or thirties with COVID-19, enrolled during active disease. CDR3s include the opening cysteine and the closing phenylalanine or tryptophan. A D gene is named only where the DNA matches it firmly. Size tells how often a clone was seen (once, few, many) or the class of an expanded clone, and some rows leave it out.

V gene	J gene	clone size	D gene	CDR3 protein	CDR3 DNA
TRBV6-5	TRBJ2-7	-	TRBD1	CASRDRQGSYEQYF	TGTGCCAGCAGGGATAGACAGGGTTCCTACGAGCAGTACTTC
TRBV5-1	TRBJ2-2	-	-	CASSFREVTGELFF	TGCGCCAGCAGCTTCAGGGAAGTCACCGGGGAGCTGTTTTTT
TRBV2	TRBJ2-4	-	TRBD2	CASSTGLVTYLAKNIQYF	TGTGCCAGCAGCACGGGACTAGTGACTTATTTGGCCAAAAACATTCAGTACTTC
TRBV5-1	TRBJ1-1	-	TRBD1	CASSLVGGGVDPEAFF	TGCGCCAGCAGCTTGGTAGGGGGCGGAGTGGATCCTGAAGCTTTCTTT
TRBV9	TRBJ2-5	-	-	CASSGGQLAEETQYF	TGTGCCAGCAGTGGAGGTCAATTGGCGGAAGAGACCCAGTACTTC
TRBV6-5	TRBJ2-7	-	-	CASSYSLQGWAYEQYF	TGTGCCAGCAGTTACTCGCTACAGGGATGGGCCTACGAGCAGTACTTC
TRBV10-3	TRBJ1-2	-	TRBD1	CAIAAGTGSRSYGYTF	TGTGCCATCGCCGCCGGGACAGGGAGTCGGAGCTATGGCTACACCTTC
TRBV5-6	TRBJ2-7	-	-	CASSLIEGTSIYEQYF	TGTGCCAGCAGCTTGATAGAGGGGACAAGTATCTACGAGCAGTACTTC
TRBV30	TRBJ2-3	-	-	CAWSVLGIQYF	TGTGCCTGGAGTGTACTGGGCATCCAGTATTTT
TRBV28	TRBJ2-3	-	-	CATDSGTDTQYF	TGTGCCACAGACTCGGGCACAGATACGCAGTATTTT
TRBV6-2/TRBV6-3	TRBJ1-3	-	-	CASSSPGRGVAIYF	TGTGCCAGCAGTTCCCCCGGCCGGGGGGTCGCCATATATTTT
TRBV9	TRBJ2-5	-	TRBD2	CASSVGASGSGETQYF	TGTGCCAGCAGCGTAGGGGCTAGCGGGAGTGGAGAGACCCAGTACTTC
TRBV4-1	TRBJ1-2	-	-	CASSQDRAVTRGYTF	TGCGCCAGCAGCCAAGATCGGGCAGTTACTAGGGGCTACACCTTC
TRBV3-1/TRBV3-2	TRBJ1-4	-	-	CASSQGVVPRNEKLFF	TGTGCCAGCAGCCAGGGAGTAGTACCACGGAATGAAAAACTGTTTTTT
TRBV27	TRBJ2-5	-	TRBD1	CASSPGQGLETQYF	TGTGCCAGCAGCCCGGGACAGGGGCTGGAGACCCAGTACTTC
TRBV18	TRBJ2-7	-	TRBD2	CASSPSGREAEQYF	TGTGCCAGCTCACCTTCTGGGCGGGAGGCCGAGCAGTACTTC
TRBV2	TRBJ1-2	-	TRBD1	CASTAAGGYGYTF	TGTGCCAGCACTGCCGCAGGGGGCTATGGCTACACCTTC
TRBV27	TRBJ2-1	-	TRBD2	CASSGTIPYGEQFF	TGTGCCAGTTCAGGGACTATCCCTTATGGCGAGCAGTTCTTC
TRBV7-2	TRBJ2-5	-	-	CASRERAGETQYF	TGTGCCAGCAGAGAAAGAGCCGGGGAGACCCAGTACTTC
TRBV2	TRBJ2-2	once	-	CASKAGTNTGELFF	TGTGCCAGCAAGGCAGGGACGAACACCGGGGAGCTGTTTTTT
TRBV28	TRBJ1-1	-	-	CASSPRIKRTNTEAFF	TGTGCCAGCAGTCCGAGGATTAAAAGAACAAACACTGAAGCTTTCTTT
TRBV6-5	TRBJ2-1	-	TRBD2	CASSSYLAGARGEQFF	TGTGCCAGCAGTTCTTACCTAGCGGGAGCAAGGGGTGAGCAGTTCTTC
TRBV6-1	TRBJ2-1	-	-	CASSELVSSYNEQFF	TGTGCCAGCAGTGAACTAGTTAGCTCCTACAATGAGCAGTTCTTC
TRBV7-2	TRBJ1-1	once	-	CASSFLGRDEAFF	TGTGCCAGCAGCTTTCTAGGACGGGATGAAGCTTTCTTT
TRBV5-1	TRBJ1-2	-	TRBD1	CASSPDPGQTYGYTF	TGCGCCAGCAGCCCGGATCCGGGACAGACCTATGGCTACACCTTC
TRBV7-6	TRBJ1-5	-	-	CASSLGGRPNQPQHF	TGTGCCAGCAGCTTAGGAGGCAGACCCAATCAGCCCCAGCATTTT
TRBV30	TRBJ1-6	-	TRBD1	CAWSDSGGQGTYNSPLHF	TGTGCCTGGAGTGACTCGGGGGGACAGGGGACCTATAATTCACCCCTCCACTTT
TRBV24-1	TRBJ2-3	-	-	CATSAWGGLDTQYF	TGTGCCACCAGTGCCTGGGGGGGGCTGGACACGCAGTATTTT
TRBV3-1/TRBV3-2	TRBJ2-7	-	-	CASSLASYEQYF	TGTGCCAGCAGCCTGGCATCCTACGAGCAGTACTTC
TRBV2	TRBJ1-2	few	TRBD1	CASRPGTGASGYTF	TGTGCCAGCAGACCCGGGACAGGGGCATCTGGCTACACCTTC
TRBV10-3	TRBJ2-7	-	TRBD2	CAINGASGGGEQYF	TGTGCCATCAACGGGGCTAGCGGTGGGGGCGAGCAGTACTTC
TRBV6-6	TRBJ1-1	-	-	CASSGNTEAFF	TGTGCCAGTTCGGGGAACACTGAAGCTTTCTTT
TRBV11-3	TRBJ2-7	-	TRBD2	CASSLGTGTSGPISYEQYF	TGTGCCAGCAGCTTAGGGACCGGGACTAGCGGGCCCATCTCCTACGAGCAGTACTTC
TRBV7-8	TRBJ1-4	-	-	CASSLSATNEKLFF	TGTGCCAGCAGCTTGAGCGCAACTAATGAAAAACTGTTTTTT
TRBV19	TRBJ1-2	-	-	CASSIVAGDYGYTF	TGTGCCAGTAGTATAGTGGCGGGCGACTATGGCTACACCTTC
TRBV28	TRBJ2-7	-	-	CASSLSLLDEQYF	TGTGCCAGCAGTTTATCCCTCCTTGACGAGCAGTACTTC
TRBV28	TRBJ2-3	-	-	CASSLAGVGSTDTQYF	TGTGCCAGCAGTTTGGCCGGGGTTGGCAGCACAGATACGCAGTATTTT
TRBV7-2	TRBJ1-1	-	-	CASSPTTRFVTEAFF	TGTGCCAGCAGCCCCACAACGAGGTTCGTCACTGAAGCTTTCTTT
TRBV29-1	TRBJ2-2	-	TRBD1	CSVLGAGGTGELFF	TGCAGCGTTTTAGGCGCAGGGGGCACCGGGGAGCTGTTTTTT
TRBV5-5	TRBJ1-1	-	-	CASSFSDRMNTEAFF	TGTGCCAGCAGCTTCTCCGACAGGATGAACACTGAAGCTTTCTTT
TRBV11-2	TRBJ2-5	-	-	CASSLVGKQYF	TGTGCCAGCAGCTTAGTTGGCAAGCAGTACTTC
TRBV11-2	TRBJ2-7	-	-	CASSLGLISYEQYF	TGTGCCAGCAGCTTGGGACTTATCTCCTACGAGCAGTACTTC
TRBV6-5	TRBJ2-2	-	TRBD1	CASSSLTGLSGELFF	TGTGCCAGCAGTTCTTTGACAGGGCTGAGCGGGGAGCTGTTTTTT
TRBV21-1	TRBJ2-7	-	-	CASSKEPTGGDEQYF	TGTGCCAGCAGCAAAGAACCTACAGGGGGCGACGAGCAGTACTTC
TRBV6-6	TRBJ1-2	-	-	CASSYFTANYGYTF	TGTGCCAGCAGTTACTTTACAGCTAACTATGGCTACACCTTC
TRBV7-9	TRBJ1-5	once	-	CASSFWRGMGAEPQHF	TGTGCCAGCAGCTTCTGGAGGGGAATGGGAGCGGAGCCCCAGCATTTT
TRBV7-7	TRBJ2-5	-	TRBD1	CASSRAGTGGMETQYF	TGTGCTAGCAGCCGCGCCGGGACAGGGGGCATGGAGACCCAGTACTTC
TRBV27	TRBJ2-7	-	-	CASSLRQGRDEQYF	TGTGCCAGCAGTTTAAGGCAGGGTCGCGACGAGCAGTACTTC
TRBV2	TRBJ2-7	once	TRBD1	CASSGQGSTYEQYF	TGTGCCAGCAGCGGACAGGGCAGCACCTACGAGCAGTACTTC
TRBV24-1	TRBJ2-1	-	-	CATSDHRISGNEQFF	TGTGCCACCAGTGATCACCGTATTAGCGGCAATGAGCAGTTCTTC
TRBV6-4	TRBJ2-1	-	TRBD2	CASSLSGSFNEQFF	TGTGCCAGCAGTCTTAGCGGGAGTTTCAATGAGCAGTTCTTC
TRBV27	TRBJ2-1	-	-	CASSLGGSSYNEQFF	TGTGCCAGCAGTTTAGGCGGTAGCTCCTACAATGAGCAGTTCTTC
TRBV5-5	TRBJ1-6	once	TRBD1	CASSSTGAYNSPLHF	TGTGCCAGCAGCTCGACAGGGGCATATAATTCACCCCTCCACTTT
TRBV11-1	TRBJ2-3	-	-	CASSLEDRTITDTQYF	TGTGCCAGCAGCTTAGAAGACAGGACCATCACAGATACGCAGTATTTT
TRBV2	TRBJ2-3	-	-	CASRPTAESTDTQYF	TGTGCCAGCCGCCCCACAGCGGAGAGCACAGATACGCAGTATTTT
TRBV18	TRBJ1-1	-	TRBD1	CASSHDRGAEAFF	TGTGCCAGCTCCCACGACAGGGGCGCTGAAGCTTTCTTT
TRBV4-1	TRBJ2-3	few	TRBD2	CASSHQGGPDTQYF	TGCGCCAGCAGCCACCAGGGAGGGCCTGATACGCAGTATTTT
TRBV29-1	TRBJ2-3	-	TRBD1	CSVRGQPGTDTQYF	TGCAGCGTCCGGGGACAGCCGGGAACAGATACGCAGTATTTT